These 24 T cell receptor beta chains came from one sample sequenced in a study of tumor-infiltrating lymphocytes in primary liver carcinoma. Alongside blood RNA obtained from unsorted whole blood, germline DNA was also extracted. A constant-region primer primed TCR beta cDNA synthesis from 400 to 600 ng of total RNA. ARM-PCR, slightly modified, supplied the TCR beta libraries through three nested multiplex PCR rounds. The two initial PCR rounds, roughly 9 cycles each, used TRBV1-TRBV30 forward and C-beta reverse primers. Via MiXCR, TCRdb re-called the multiplex PCR reads, giving one row per CDR3 protein. The table has a few hundred thousand distinct CDR3 sequences, nearly 60% seen once. Sequencing was done on a sample of peripheral blood. The receptor source for this set is a woman aged 30 to 39 with primary liver carcinoma and hepatitis B virus infection.

In this sample, this clonotype turned up once. Given the absence of the conserved phenylalanine or tryptophan at the CDR3 end, a read error is likely. The rearrangement links TRBV28 to TRBJ1-2; 10 bases align to TRBD1. Germline CDR1 is MDHEN and CDR2 is SYDVKM. The length of the CDR3 is 15 residues. As DNA, the CDR3 is TGTGTCAGCATCCAAGGACAGGGGGCTAACTATGGCTACACCTCG. This encodes CVSIQGQGANYGYTS.

Here the CDR3 reads CASGTEYGYTF. For the CDR3, the DNA is TGTGCCAGCGGGACAGAGTATGGCTACACCTTC. The chain couples TRBV2 to TRBJ1-2; 7 bases line up with TRBD1. V was clipped by 8 bases and J by 5 bases; unmatched bases: 2. The CDR3 sequence is 11 residues long. CDR1 is SNHLY and CDR2 is FYNNEI in the germline V gene.

This clonotype was seen at least ten times. This chain links TRBV12-3 or TRBV12-4 with TRBJ2-7; D possibly uses TRBD1 or TRBD2 (5 bases each). This CDR3 is built from 15 residues. V was trimmed by 1 base and J by 2 bases, leaving 12 bases between them. The CDR3 DNA follows: TGTGCCAGCAGTTTAGGGGGGTTAGTTCCCTACGAGCAGTACTTC. Translation: CASSLGGLVPYEQYF.

A note on this clonotype: Just one base apart from a much larger clone, this may be a read error. The CDR3 does not end in the conserved phenylalanine or tryptophan, so this is likely a read error. V is TRBV29-1 and J is TRBJ2-7; TRBD2 agrees at 7 bases. The CDR3 has 14 amino acids. Germline V gene data show CDR1 as SQVTM and CDR2 as ANQGSEA. Unmatched junction bases numbered 11, after V lost 4 bases and J lost 5 bases. The CDR3 DNA reads TGCAGCGTTGCCCGGGACTATAGCAGCCACGAGCAGTACTTA. Translation gives CSVARDYSSHEQYL.

The V gene is TRBV6-6, the J gene TRBJ2-7, with 8 nucleotides matching TRBD2. CDR3 length: 15 residues. V shed 2 bases and J 4 bases; nucleotides not matched to a gene: 7. Germline V CDR1 and CDR2: MNHNY, SVGAGI (reference sequence). The CDR3 region is CASSYGTSLIYEQYF. The CDR3 nucleotides read TGTGCCAGCAGTTACGGGACTAGTCTGATTTACGAGCAGTACTTC.

This clonotype turned up a few times. The chain uses TRBV6-5 and TRBJ2-2; TRBD2 matches 10 bases. V gave up 8 bases and J gave up 1 base; unmatched junction bases: 7. The CDR3 sequence is 16 residues long. Germline values: CDR1 MNHEY, CDR2 SVGAGI. CDR3 sequence: CASAPGTSVNTGELFF. The CDR3 DNA reads TGTGCCAGCGCACCCGGGACTAGCGTGAACACCGGGGAGCTGTTTTTT.

This clonotype was observed at least ten times. This chain joins TRBV11-2 and TRBJ2-7; 11 bases fit TRBD2. Looked up from germline, CDR1 is SGHAT and CDR2 is FQNNGV. Trimming removed 4 bases from V and 7 bases from J; junction bases left unmatched: 12. CDR3 length: 16 amino acids. CDR3 coding DNA: TGTGCCAGCAGCTCTCTACTAGCGGGGGACCCCTTTGAGCAGTACTTC. Encoded protein: CASSSLLAGDPFEQYF.

On this clonotype: A much larger clone sits a single nucleotide away, making a read error possible. V is TRBV6-2 or TRBV6-3 and J is TRBJ2-1, with 7 bases fitting TRBD1. Germline V gives CDR1 MNHEY, CDR2 SVGEGT. The CDR3 length is 15 residues. The CDR3, as DNA: TGTGCCAGCAGTCTCCCGGGACAGTACCTCAATGAGCAGCTCTTC. Translating gives CASSLPGQYLNEQLF.

This clonotype was counted many times. The chain combines TRBV12-3 or TRBV12-4 with TRBJ2-1; 10 nucleotides line up with TRBD1. V lost 6 bases and J lost 7; bases outside the gene matches: 6. CDR3 length: 14 residues. CDR3 sequence reads: CASRSGTGENEQFF. The CDR3 DNA sequence: TGTGCCAGCAGATCCGGGACAGGGGAAAATGAGCAGTTCTTC.

This sequence joins TRBV6-1 and TRBJ2-7; D is unclear. Trimming stripped 6 bases from V and 7 bases from J, with 25 bases between. CDR3 length equals 16 residues. Germline V gene lookup returns CDR1 MNHNS and CDR2 SASEGT. CDR3 sequence (DNA): TGTGCCAGCAGAGCCTTGGGCGGACCAAGGGCGGATGAGCAGTACTTC. Its translation is CASRALGGPRADEQYF.

This chain joins TRBV6-1 and TRBJ2-5, with a tentative D call TRBD2 (6 bases). The CDR3 has 16 residues. Germline V gene lookup returns CDR1 MNHNS and CDR2 SASEGT. The DNA of the CDR3 is TGTACTAGCAGTGAAGCGCTATTGGGCGGCCAAGAGACCCAGTACTTC. Amino acid sequence: CTSSEALLGGQETQYF.

As to this clonotype: Given a much more abundant clone one base away, this may be a read error. The final CDR3 position lacks the conserved phenylalanine or tryptophan, pointing to a likely read error. The rearrangement joins TRBV6-5 to TRBJ2-7, with D possibly being TRBD1 (6 bases). Germline V lookup: CDR1 MNHEY, CDR2 SVGAGI. This CDR3 is built from 13 residues. Trimming took off 2 bases at V and 4 bases at J, with 9 bases between the two ends. CDR3 in amino acids: CASSYGGEYEQYL. The CDR3 nucleotides are TGTGCCAGCAGTTACGGGGGCGAATACGAGCAGTACCTC.

This clonotype was observed many times. This rearrangement joins TRBV4-3 to TRBJ2-1; TRBD2 matches at 8 bases. In germline, CDR1 is LGHNA, CDR2 YSLEER. J was trimmed by 1 base and V by 1 base; bases with no gene match: 6. The CDR3 sequence is 17 residues long. CDR3 nucleotides: TGCGCCAGCAGCCAAGGGGGGATAGCGGGGTCCTACAATGAGCAGTTCTTC. Its protein is CASSQGGIAGSYNEQFF.

This clonotype was picked up many times. The chain has TRBV6-2 or TRBV6-3 and TRBJ1-1; D possibly corresponds to TRBD1 (5 bases). There are 14 residues in the CDR3. Deletions cut 6 bases from V and 0 bases from J, with 11 bases between. Germline-derived CDR1 and CDR2 are MNHEY and SVGEGT. As DNA, the CDR3 is TGTGCCAGCAGGCCAGACAGATTGAACACTGAAGCTTTCTTT. This encodes CASRPDRLNTEAFF.

V is TRBV12-3 or TRBV12-4 and J is TRBJ2-7; the D gene is possibly TRBD1 (5 bases). The CDR3 has 12 amino acids. Deletions cut 3 bases from V and 6 bases from J, with 9 bases between. Written as DNA, the CDR3 is TGTGCCAGCAGTTTTACCAGGGTCGAGCAGTACTTC. As protein: CASSFTRVEQYF.

As concerns this clonotype: A read error may account for a junction end that differs from germline. The gene calls are TRBV12-3 or TRBV12-4 and TRBJ2-5; 9 positions agree with TRBD1. The CDR3 loop spans 14 amino acids. In nucleotides, the CDR3 is TGTGTCAGCAGTTATACAGGGGGCGGAGAGACCCAGTACTTC. Amino acids: CVSSYTGGGETQYF.

Worth noting for this clonotype: Mismatch with germline at one junction end may stem from a read error. V and J are TRBV12-3 or TRBV12-4 and TRBJ2-6, with TRBD2 matching 13 bases. The CDR3 extends over 21 amino acids. Here the CDR3 reads CASSPRLAGGPTSSGVNVLTF. CDR3 coding DNA: TGTGCCAGCAGTCCACGACTAGCGGGAGGCCCTACAAGCTCTGGGGTCAACGTCCTGACTTTC.

In its sample, this clonotype was seen once. Germline and junction disagree at one end, which may indicate a read error. The rearrangement joins TRBV7-9 to TRBJ2-1, with D perhaps TRBD1 (5 bases). The length of the CDR3 is 15 residues. CDR1 and CDR2 (germline): SEHNR, FQNEAQ (reference sequence). This CDR3 is CACSPQGRNGNEQFF. CDR3 DNA: TGTGCCTGCAGCCCCCAGGGCAGGAATGGGAATGAGCAGTTCTTC.

In its sample, this clonotype was seen a few times. A much larger clone sits a single nucleotide away, making a read error possible. The chain couples TRBV30 to TRBJ2-7; a possible D gene is TRBD1 (6 bases). V was clipped by 5 bases and J by 4 bases, with 15 bases between them. The CDR3 extends over 13 amino acids. The germline gives CDR1 GTSNPN, CDR2 SVGIG (reference sequence). CDR3: CAWGTGNNYEQYF. The CDR3 DNA follows: TGTGCCTGGGGTACAGGGAATAATTACGAGCAGTACTTC.

On this clonotype itself: Relative to the germline gene, one junction end is altered; a read error may explain this. The chain recombines TRBV6-1 with TRBJ2-5; 8 bases line up with TRBD1. Germline V CDR1 and CDR2: MNHNS, SASEGT. The CDR3 has 12 amino acids. The CDR3 protein is CVSGWDRETQYF. CDR3 in DNA: TGTGTCAGCGGCTGGGACAGGGAGACCCAGTACTTC.

On this clonotype: The junction does not match germline at one end; this may be a read error. The CDR3 loop is CASTLDKGRLGGYTF. Written as DNA, the CDR3 is TGTGCCAGCACTTTAGATAAGGGCCGCCTTGGGGGCTACACCTTC. The V call is TRBV28, the J call TRBJ1-2; the D is unclear. Germline V gene data show CDR1 as MDHEN and CDR2 as SYDVKM. The CDR3 has 15 residues.

For this clonotype: A read error may be the cause here, since a much bigger clone is one base away. The V call is TRBV29-1, the J call TRBJ2-1; 7 bases are a match to TRBD2. There are 16 residues in the CDR3. The germline gives CDR1 SQVTM, CDR2 ANQGSEA. The CDR3 bases are TGCAGCGCCCGGCGTGGAGCGGGGACGACCTACAATGAGCAGCTCTTC. Its protein product is CSARRGAGTTYNEQLF.

The J gene is TRBJ2-1, the V gene TRBV10-3; TRBD1 agrees at 9 bases. This CDR3 has 14 residues. The V gene end was trimmed by 9 bases and the J gene end by 10 bases; junction bases not matched to a gene: 13. Germline CDR1 and CDR2: ENHRY and SYGVKD. CDR3 nucleotides: TGTGCCATACGTTCCGGGACAGGGTACTACGAGCAGTTCTTC. As protein: CAIRSGTGYYEQFF.

With regard to this clonotype: A read error may produce the germline difference seen at one junction end. The chain links TRBV11-2 to TRBJ2-6, with D perhaps being TRBD1 or TRBD2 (5 bases each). The length of the CDR3 is 17 residues. Germline V gives CDR1 SGHAT, CDR2 FQNNGV. CDR3: CANSSFGLSTGANVLAF. The CDR3 nucleotides read TGTGCCAACAGCTCTTTCGGACTGTCGACTGGGGCCAACGTCCTGGCTTTC.